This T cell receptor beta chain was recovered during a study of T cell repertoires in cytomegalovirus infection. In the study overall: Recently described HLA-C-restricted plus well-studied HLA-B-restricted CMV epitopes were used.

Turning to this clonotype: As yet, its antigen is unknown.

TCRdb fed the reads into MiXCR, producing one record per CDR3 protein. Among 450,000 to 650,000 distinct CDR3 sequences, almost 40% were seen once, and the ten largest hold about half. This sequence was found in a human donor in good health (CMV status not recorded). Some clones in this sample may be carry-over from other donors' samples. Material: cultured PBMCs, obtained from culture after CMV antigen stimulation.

The CDR3 reads CASSITGTGGDQPQHF. CDR3 DNA sequence: TGTGCCAGTAGTATTACCGGGACAGGGGGGGATCAGCCCCAGCATTTT. The chain joins TRBV19 to TRBJ1-5; TRBD1 agrees at 11 bases. The junction had 6 bases not matched to a gene; V was cut back by 3 bases and J by 5 bases. Germline CDR1 is LNHDA and CDR2 is SQIVND (reference sequence). This CDR3 region has 16 residues.